The 9 T cell receptor beta chains below were found in one sample sequenced in a study of blood T cells in healthy people across ages. The authors ran a second PCR of 7 to 11 cycles using a sample-barcoded 5' primer and a J-beta primer mix. TCRdb reprocessed the 5' RACE reads via MiXCR and lists one record per CDR3 protein. The repertoire holds about 680,000 distinct CDR3 sequences, with around 45% as singletons. Material: blood. These receptors all come from a woman in her sixties or seventies in good health.

The chain couples TRBV28 to TRBJ2-7; 9 bases are shared with TRBD1. The ends lost 7 bases at V and 2 bases at J; junction bases unmatched: 6. The CDR3 sequence is 14 residues long. Germline V gives CDR1 MDHEN, CDR2 SYDVKM. CDR3 protein: CASNLGQGAYEQYF. CDR3 sequence (DNA): TGTGCCAGCAATCTGGGACAGGGAGCCTACGAGCAGTACTTC.

V and J are TRBV7-9 and TRBJ2-7, with D perhaps given as TRBD1 or TRBD2 (5 bases each). This CDR3 comprises 13 residues. Germline CDR1 SEHNR, CDR2 FQNEAQ (reference sequence). Trimming cost V 5 bases and J 3 bases, with 11 bases left between them. The CDR3 protein is CASSQRGRYEQYF. CDR3 in DNA: TGTGCCAGCAGCCAGAGGGGTCGCTACGAGCAGTACTTC.

The chain uses TRBV28 and TRBJ1-1; 7 nucleotides align to TRBD1. CDR1 is MDHEN, CDR2 SYDVKM, per germline. This CDR3 contains 19 residues. After removal of 5 bases from V and 0 bases from J, the junction contained 18 bases not matched to a gene. The DNA of the CDR3 is TGTGCCAGCAGTGAGGGACAGAAACAATGGGTTCGGGTGAACACTGAAGCTTTCTTT. It translates to CASSEGQKQWVRVNTEAFF.

A note on this clonotype: One end of the junction does not line up with germline, which may come from a read error. V is TRBV20-1 and J is TRBJ1-2; D ambiguous. This CDR3 region has 14 residues. Germline V gene sequence: CDR1 DFQATT, CDR2 SNEGSKA (reference sequence). The chain's CDR3 is CSVRTPGVGYGYTF. CDR3 in DNA: TGCAGTGTTAGAACACCAGGAGTCGGATATGGCTACACCTTC.

There are a few counts of this clonotype. CDR3 residues: CASREGEYNEQFF. In nucleotides, the CDR3 is TGCGCCAGCAGAGAAGGGGAGTACAATGAGCAGTTCTTC. The V and J genes are TRBV5-1 and TRBJ2-1, with D perhaps TRBD1 or TRBD2 (5 bases each). This CDR3 is 13 amino acids long. Germline CDR1 is SGHRS and CDR2 is YFSETQ. The V gene lost 5 bases and the J gene lost 4 bases, with 10 bases spanning the gap.

The rearrangement uses TRBV7-2 and TRBJ2-5; TRBD2 is a possible D gene (6 bases). V lost 5 bases, J lost 0 bases, and 10 bases lay in between. The CDR3 is 14 residues long. Germline-derived CDR1 and CDR2 are SGHTA and FQGNSA. CDR3 region: CASSLRGYQETQYF. DNA of the CDR3: TGTGCCAGCAGCCTACGGGGGTACCAAGAGACCCAGTACTTC.

This chain's CDR3 is CSASIAYEQYF. CDR3 coding DNA: TGCAGTGCTTCCATCGCCTACGAGCAGTACTTC. The J gene is TRBJ2-7, the V gene TRBV20-1, with no clear D. Trimming stripped 5 bases from V and 2 bases from J, with 7 bases between. Germline assignment: CDR1 DFQATT and CDR2 SNEGSKA (reference sequence). The CDR3 contains 11 residues.

This clonotype was counted only a few times. The CDR3 spells CASSVAREGRGEQFF. Here the CDR3 DNA reads TGTGCCAGCAGTGTTGCGAGGGAGGGCCGGGGTGAGCAGTTCTTC. The chain joins TRBV2 to TRBJ2-1, with TRBD2 matching over 7 bases. The J segment lost 9 bases and the V segment lost 4 bases, leaving 12 bases of the junction unmatched. The germline CDR1 and CDR2 sequences are SNHLY and FYNNEI. There are 15 residues in the CDR3.

This clonotype came up a few times. A junction boundary mismatches the germline segment, possibly from a read error. The rearrangement joins TRBV5-6 to TRBJ2-1; TRBD1 matches 7 bases. The CDR3 contains 15 residues. Germline loops: CDR1 SGHDT, CDR2 YYEEEE. Written as DNA, the CDR3 is TGTGCCAGCAGTTTGGACAGGAGCTCCTACAATGAGCAGTTCTTC. Protein: CASSLDRSSYNEQFF.